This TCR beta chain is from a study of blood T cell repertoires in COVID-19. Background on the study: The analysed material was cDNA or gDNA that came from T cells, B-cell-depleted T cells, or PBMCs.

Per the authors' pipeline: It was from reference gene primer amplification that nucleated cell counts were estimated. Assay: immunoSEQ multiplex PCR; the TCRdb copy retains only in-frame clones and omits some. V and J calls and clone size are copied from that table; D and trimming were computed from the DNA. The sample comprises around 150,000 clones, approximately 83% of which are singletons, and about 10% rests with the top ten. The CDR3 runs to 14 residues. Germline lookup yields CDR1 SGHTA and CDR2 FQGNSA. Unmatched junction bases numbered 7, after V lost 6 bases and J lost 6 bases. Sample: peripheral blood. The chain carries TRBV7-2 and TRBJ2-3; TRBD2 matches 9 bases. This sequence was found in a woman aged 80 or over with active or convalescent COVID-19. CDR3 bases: TGTGCCAGCAGGGGGGGACTAGCCGGGGATACGCAGTATTTT. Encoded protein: CASRGGLAGDTQYF.